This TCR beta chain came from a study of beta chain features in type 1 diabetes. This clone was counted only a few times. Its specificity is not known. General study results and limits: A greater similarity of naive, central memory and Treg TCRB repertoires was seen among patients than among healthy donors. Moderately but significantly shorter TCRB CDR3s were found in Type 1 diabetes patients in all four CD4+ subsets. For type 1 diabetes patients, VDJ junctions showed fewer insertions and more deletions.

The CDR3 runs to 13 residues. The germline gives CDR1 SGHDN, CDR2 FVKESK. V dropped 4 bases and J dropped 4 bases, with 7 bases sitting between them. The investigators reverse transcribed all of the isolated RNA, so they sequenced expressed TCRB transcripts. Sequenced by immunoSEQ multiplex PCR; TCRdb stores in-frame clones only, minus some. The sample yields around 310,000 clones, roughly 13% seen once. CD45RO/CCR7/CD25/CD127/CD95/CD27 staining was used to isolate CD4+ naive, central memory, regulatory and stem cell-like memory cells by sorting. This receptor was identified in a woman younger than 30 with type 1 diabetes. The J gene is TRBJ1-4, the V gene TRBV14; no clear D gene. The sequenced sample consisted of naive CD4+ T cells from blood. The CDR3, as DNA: TGTGCCAGCAGCCGCGGGCTTAATGAAAAACTGTTTTTT. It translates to CASSRGLNEKLFF.